Following are 18 T cell receptor beta chains from one sample sequenced in a study of blood T cell repertoires in COVID-19. Sequencing used immunoSEQ multiplex PCR; TCRdb keeps in-frame clones, though not all of them. The sample records 85,000 to 130,000 clones, about 79% being singletons. The sample consisted of peripheral blood. The receptor set was obtained from a woman older than 75 with active or convalescent COVID-19.

Turning to this clone: Other nucleotide sequences in the sample specify the same CDR3. This chain connects TRBV24-1 to TRBJ2-1; TRBD2 agrees at 9 bases. Trimming at V came to 3 bases and at J to 6 bases, leaving 5 bases not matched to a gene. This CDR3 contains 15 residues. The V gene's germline CDR1 is KGHDR and CDR2 SFDVKD. CDR3 residues: CATSDGLAGSNEQFF. The CDR3 region has the DNA TGTGCCACCAGTGATGGGCTAGCGGGGAGCAATGAGCAGTTCTTC.

This chain uses TRBV4-2 with TRBJ2-3; TRBD2 agrees at 11 bases. Unmatched junction bases numbered 8, after V lost 3 bases and J lost 3 bases. Germline V gene data show CDR1 as LGHNA and CDR2 as YNFKEQ. CDR3 length: 17 amino acids. The CDR3 is CASSQSIAGGRTDTQYF. The CDR3 DNA sequence: TGTGCCAGCAGCCAGAGTATAGCGGGGGGGCGAACAGATACGCAGTATTTT.

This chain links TRBV7-8 with TRBJ2-3; D remains ambiguous. This CDR3 has 18 residues. Germline V lookup: CDR1 SGHVS, CDR2 FQNEAQ. Trimming took 4 bases from V and 3 from J, leaving 23 bases between them. CDR3: CASSSRPISPSWTDTQYF. The CDR3 nucleotides read TGTGCCAGCAGCTCCAGGCCCATTTCCCCGAGTTGGACAGATACGCAGTATTTT.

This rearrangement joins TRBV7-8 to TRBJ1-3; D is possibly TRBD1 (5 bases). The V gene lost 5 bases and the J gene lost 1 base, with 12 bases spanning the gap. Germline V gene sequence: CDR1 SGHVS, CDR2 FQNEAQ. The length of the CDR3 is 15 residues. Here the CDR3 reads CASSLMGTSGNTIYF. The CDR3 coding sequence is TGTGCCAGCAGCCTAATGGGGACTTCTGGAAACACCATATATTTT. Drawing the rest from reference TRBV7-8 and TRBJ1-3, the complete variable domain is GAGVSQSPRYKVAKRGQDVALRCDPISGHVSLFWYQQALGQGPEFLTYFQNEAQLDKSGLPSDRFFAERPEGSVSTLKIQRTQQEDSAVYLCASSLMGTSGNTIYFGEGSWLTVV.

This clone was detected once. J is TRBJ2-1 and V is TRBV18; TRBD1 is a possible D gene (5 bases). The CDR3 consists of 13 residues. Germline V gene sequence: CDR1 KGHSH, CDR2 LQKENI. V dropped 2 bases and J dropped 5 bases, with 7 bases sitting between them. This chain's CDR3 is CASSPARDNEQFF. The DNA of the CDR3 is TGTGCCAGCTCACCAGCCAGGGACAATGAGCAGTTCTTC.

The gene calls are TRBV7-8 and TRBJ2-5; D ambiguous. Germline V gene sequence: CDR1 SGHVS, CDR2 FQNEAQ. V lost 3 bases and J 1 base, leaving 18 bases between the germline ends. CDR3 length: 17 residues. Here the CDR3 reads CASSFARPPAFQETQYF. As DNA, the CDR3 is TGTGCCAGCAGCTTCGCGCGCCCGCCTGCTTTCCAAGAGACCCAGTACTTC.

The chain employs TRBV6-2 or TRBV6-3 and TRBJ1-1; D is unclear. The length of the CDR3 is 13 residues. The V and J ends lost 5 bases and 3 bases respectively, with 10 bases between them. From germline, CDR1 is MNHEY and CDR2 SVGEGT. DNA for the CDR3: TGTGCCAGCAGTATTCTGACACACACTGAAGCTTTCTTT. Its translation: CASSILTHTEAFF.

V usage is TRBV5-5 and J usage is TRBJ2-5; D is unresolved. With 4 bases removed from V and 4 bases from J, the gap between germline ends came to 8 bases. CDR1 is SGHKS and CDR2 is YYEKEE in the germline V gene (reference sequence). There are 12 residues in the CDR3. CDR3 amino acids: CASSDTRETQYF. The CDR3 bases are TGTGCCAGCAGCGACACCAGAGAGACCCAGTACTTC.

V and J are TRBV23-1 and TRBJ2-7, with TRBD1 matching over 9 bases. TRBV23-1 is known as an ORF, though its function is uncertain. J was trimmed by 6 bases and V by 2 bases; bases with no gene match: 8. The CDR3 extends over 15 amino acids. The CDR3 is CASSQAWDRVGEQYF. The CDR3 region has the DNA TGCGCCAGCAGTCAAGCTTGGGACAGGGTAGGCGAGCAGTACTTC.

The chain couples TRBV10-3 to TRBJ1-3; no clear D. Germline V gives CDR1 ENHRY, CDR2 SYGVKD. Trimming left V 5 bases short and J 0 bases short, with 8 bases between. The CDR3 spans 14 residues. CDR3 sequence (DNA): TGTGCCATCAGTTTCCACGGCTCTGGAAACACCATATATTTT. It encodes CAISFHGSGNTIYF.

This clone occurred once. The chain is built from TRBV2 and TRBJ2-5; TRBD1 agrees at 8 bases. There are 17 residues in the CDR3. Germline loops: CDR1 SNHLY, CDR2 FYNNEI. The V and J ends lost 5 bases and 0 bases, in that order; junction bases with no gene match: 11. The CDR3 nucleotides read TGTGCCAGCAGTATAACCAGGGGGCGATCGTACCAAGAGACCCAGTACTTC. Residues: CASSITRGRSYQETQYF.

The rearrangement links TRBV5-4 to TRBJ2-1; 8 nucleotides align to TRBD2. V dropped 2 bases and J dropped 8; count of bases not matched to a gene: 12. CDR1 and CDR2 from the germline V gene are SGHNT and YYREEE (reference sequence). The CDR3 contains 16 residues. CDR3 DNA sequence: TGTGCCAGCAGCTTATCCGGGACTAGTATCTTCCATGAGCAGTTCTTC. Protein: CASSLSGTSIFHEQFF.

The rearrangement uses TRBV6-5 and TRBJ1-5, with 11 bases aligning to TRBD1. This CDR3 has 15 residues. Germline values: CDR1 MNHEY, CDR2 SVGAGI. V gave up 7 bases and J gave up 3 bases; unmatched junction bases: 5. Written as DNA, the CDR3 is TGTGCCAGCACCAGGGGACAGGGGGACAATCAGCCCCAGCATTTT. This sequence encodes CASTRGQGDNQPQHF.

The V gene is TRBV28, the J gene TRBJ2-7; 7 bases line up with TRBD1. Trimming took 2 bases from V and 10 from J; bases not matched to a gene: 14. The CDR3 spans 15 residues. Germline lookup yields CDR1 MDHEN and CDR2 SYDVKM. The CDR3 region has the DNA TGTGCCAGCAGTTTAACTCAGGGACAGCAAAAGCGCCAGTACTTC. This gives the protein CASSLTQGQQKRQYF. Full variable domain (rest looked up from reference TRBV28 and TRBJ2-7): DVKVTQSSRYLVKRTGEKVFLECVQDMDHENMFWYRQDPGLGLRLIYFSYDVKMKEKGDIPEGYSVSREKKERFSLILESASTNQTSMYLCASSLTQGQQKRQYFGPGTRLTVT.

The rearrangement uses TRBV19 and TRBJ1-1; 7 nucleotides match TRBD1. V lost 10 bases, J lost 2 bases, and 10 bases stayed unmatched. The CDR3 is 14 residues long. The germline CDR1 and CDR2 sequences are LNHDA and SQIVND (reference sequence). The CDR3 DNA reads as TGTGCCACTAAATGGGCAGGGGGAAACACTGAAGCTTTCTTT. Its translation: CATKWAGGNTEAFF.

The chain joins TRBV10-3 to TRBJ2-3; unclear D gene. The CDR3 consists of 12 residues. Trimming took off 7 bases at V and 3 bases at J, with 8 bases between the two ends. Germline V gives CDR1 ENHRY, CDR2 SYGVKD. The CDR3 reads CAINHETDTQYF. CDR3 coding DNA: TGTGCCATCAATCATGAGACAGATACGCAGTATTTT.

The chain carries TRBV29-1 and TRBJ2-5; 7 nucleotides match TRBD2. Germline CDR1 and CDR2: SQVTM and ANQGSEA. The CDR3 runs 14 residues. V shed 7 bases, J shed 5 bases, and the junction held 13 bases outside the gene matches. CDR3 in DNA: TGCAGCGAAACCGGCGGGAGTAGTCCGGAGACCCAGTACTTC. The encoded protein is CSETGGSSPETQYF.

The gene calls are TRBV24-1 and TRBJ1-5, with TRBD1 as a possible D gene (6 bases). Trimming shortened V by 2 bases and J by 7 bases, and 14 bases separated the two germline ends. Germline V gene data show CDR1 as KGHDR and CDR2 as SFDVKD. This CDR3 is built from 15 residues. The DNA for the CDR3 is TGTGCCACCAGTGATTCCCGACAGGCCGTACAGCCCCAGCATTTT. Translation gives CATSDSRQAVQPQHF.